One T cell receptor (beta chain) is described in this entry. The target antigen is unknown. This likely comes from a read error, as the CDR3 has no conserved phenylalanine or tryptophan at its end. Orbital computed tomography, together with clinical symptoms, serum thyroxine, TRAb and thyroid ultrasound, was used for diagnosis. Amplification of the TCR beta CDR3 regions used RNA transcripts (as template). Second-round multiplex PCR came after a first-round RT-PCR that employed HTBI primers. TCRdb used MiXCR to reprocess the multiplex PCR reads, holding one entry per CDR3 protein. The sample carries 1 million to 1.3 million distinct CDR3 sequences, around a third recorded once. The data were taken from a study of Graves' ophthalmopathy and Graves' hyperthyroidism. Per germline, CDR1 SGHTA and CDR2 FQGNSA. The CDR3 spans 14 residues. General study findings and limits: Cross-validated, the 13-signature model showed 87.88%/81.08% sensitivity/specificity, and 80%/75% in the test set. As the model predicted ophthalmopathy progression, it achieved a sensitivity of roughly 69% and a specificity of approximately 72%.

The receptor was derived from an adult man with Graves' hyperthyroidism. The chain employs TRBV7-2 and TRBJ2-7; D is perhaps TRBD2 (6 bases). Sequenced: peripheral blood or thyroid tissue (not recorded which). The DNA for the CDR3 is TGTGCTAGCAGCTTAGGACCGGGAGAGAGCGAGCAGTACCTC. Encoded protein: CASSLGPGESEQYL.